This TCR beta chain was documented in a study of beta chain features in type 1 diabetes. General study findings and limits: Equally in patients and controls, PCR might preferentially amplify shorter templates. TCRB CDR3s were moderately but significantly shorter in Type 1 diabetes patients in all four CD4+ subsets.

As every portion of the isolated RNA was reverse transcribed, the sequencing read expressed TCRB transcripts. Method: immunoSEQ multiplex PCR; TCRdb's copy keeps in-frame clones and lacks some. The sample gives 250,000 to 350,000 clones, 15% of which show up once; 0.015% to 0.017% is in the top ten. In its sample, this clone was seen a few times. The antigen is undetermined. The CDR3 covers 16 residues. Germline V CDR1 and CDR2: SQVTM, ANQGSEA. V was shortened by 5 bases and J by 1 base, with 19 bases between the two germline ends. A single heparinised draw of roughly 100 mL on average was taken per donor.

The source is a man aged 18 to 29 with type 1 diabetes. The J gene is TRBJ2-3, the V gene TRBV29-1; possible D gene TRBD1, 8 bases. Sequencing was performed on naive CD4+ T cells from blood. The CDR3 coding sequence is TGCAGCGTTCGCCAGGGGGCGGCGGGGGGCACAGATACGCAGTATTTT. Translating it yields CSVRQGAAGGTDTQYF.